The sequence of this TCR beta chain was determined in a study of T cell responses to AZD1222 COVID-19 vaccine. Broader study findings: There were vaccine-associated CD4 TCRs across spike, dominant at 160-218 and 743-854. Only after the peak T cell response were repertoires sampled. Spike-specific TCR breadth and depth rose after two AZD1222 doses.

This clone was counted a single time. Its specificity is unknown. Recipients boosted at about 4 weeks or about 12 weeks are pooled. The method was immunoSEQ multiplex PCR; TCRdb's version includes in-frame clones alone and lacks a portion of them. The table includes some 170,000 clones, around 94% detected once. The ends were cut back, 3 bases at V and 8 bases at J, with 19 bases in the middle. CDR1 and CDR2 (germline): DFQATT, SNEGSKA (reference sequence). The CDR3 extends over 14 amino acids. J is TRBJ1-2 and V is TRBV20-1; possibly TRBD1 for D (5 bases). The TCR originated in an adult who received the AZD1222 COVID-19 vaccine. This material consisted of peripheral blood, taken 28 days after the second AZD1222 dose. DNA for the CDR3: TGCAGTGCTAGTGGGGGGGTTTCCTATTGGGGCTACACCTTC. Residues: CSASGGVSYWGYTF.